This T cell receptor beta chain was obtained from a study of T cell changes during pregnancy in multiple sclerosis. The data were produced by immunoSEQ multiplex PCR, yet TCRdb's version contains in-frame clones alone and is incomplete. The sample has about 93,000 clones; around 94% are singletons. Between the trimmed V and J ends, which lost 2 bases and 2 bases, there was a span of 6 bases. The CDR3 runs 13 residues. CDR1 is KGHSH, CDR2 LQKENI, per germline. Sequences were derived from peripheral blood, sampled after pregnancy. The J gene is TRBJ2-5, the V gene TRBV18; no clear D. This receptor was obtained from a female donor with multiple sclerosis, enrolled in a pregnancy study. The DNA for the CDR3 is TGTGCCAGCTCACCAGACTTTCAAGAGACCCAGTACTTC. Residues: CASSPDFQETQYF.